The T cell receptor (beta chain) described here comes from a study of T-cell reconstitution after alpha-beta-depleted transplantation in children. The V and J ends lost 5 bases and 7 bases respectively, with 3 bases between them. Germline loops: CDR1 MDHEN, CDR2 SYDVKM. The CDR3 has 10 amino acids. Preparing the TCRbeta library involved the use of unique molecular identifiers. In TCRdb, the PCR reads were re-called with MiXCR into one record per CDR3 protein. This sample carries about 340,000 distinct CDR3 sequences, about 17% of them seen once, and the ten largest clones take around 43%. Study-level findings and limits: In some patients, recipient T cells and intrathymic progenitors surviving conditioning explained high day-60 diversity. Newly produced T cells mostly provided counts and TCRbeta diversity after one year, as hyperexpanded clones declined. As was reported, about two months after transplant, alpha-beta T cells came from several hundred expanded graft clones.

This clonotype was found a few times. What it recognizes is unknown. The specimen was PBMCs, mostly from graft donor cells, collected 360 days after TCRalphabeta/CD19-depleted stem cell transplant. The receptor was derived from a male patient between 2 and 10 years old who had a stem cell transplant for acute lymphoblastic leukemia, so the T cells may come from the graft donor. This chain uses TRBV28 with TRBJ2-1; D unclear. CDR3 nucleotide sequence: TGTGCCAGCAGTGGTAATGAGCAGTTCTTC. Its protein is CASSGNEQFF.